This is a list of T cell receptor beta chains from one sample in a study of blood T cell repertoires in COVID-19. Repertoires were generated with immunoSEQ multiplex PCR, while TCRdb's copy carries only in-frame clones and drops some. The data hold approximately 81,000 clones, with more than 75% observed a single time. The sequenced material came from peripheral blood. The receptors stem from a human donor in a cohort sampled during active COVID-19. CDR3s include the opening cysteine and the closing phenylalanine or tryptophan. Fields, in order: D gene, clone size, V gene, J gene, CDR3 protein, CDR3 DNA. The D gene is left open where the match is weak. Where a row states a size, it is once, few, many or the class of an expanded clone; other rows omit it.

>TRBD1|NA|TRBV4-3|TRBJ2-7
CASSQEAGQGSYEQYF
TGCGCCAGCAGCCAAGAAGCTGGACAGGGCTCCTACGAGCAGTACTTC
>NA|NA|TRBV11-2|TRBJ1-2
CASSPGGGLGYTF
TGTGCCAGCAGCCCCGGGGGGGGGCTTGGCTACACCTTC
>TRBD1|NA|TRBV24-1|TRBJ1-2
CATSDPRTGSGYTF
TGTGCCACCAGTGACCCAAGGACAGGGTCTGGCTACACCTTC
>NA|NA|TRBV7-9|TRBJ1-1
CASSLGPGPGNTEAFF
TGTGCCAGCAGCCTGGGGCCAGGCCCAGGGAACACTGAAGCTTTCTTT
>TRBD1|NA|TRBV6-5|TRBJ1-6
CASRFITGGDSPLHF
TGTGCCAGCAGATTTATTACAGGGGGGGATTCACCCCTCCACTTT
>NA|NA|TRBV4-3|TRBJ2-6
CASSQQLAFSGANVLTF
TGCGCCAGCAGCCAGCAGCTAGCCTTCTCTGGGGCCAACGTCCTGACTTTC
>TRBD2|NA|TRBV28|TRBJ2-1
CASSGGGSSYNEQFF
TGTGCCAGCAGTGGCGGGGGGAGCTCCTACAATGAGCAGTTCTTC
>NA|few|TRBV5-1|TRBJ2-7
CASSLALPRTVKNPYEQYF
TGCGCCAGCAGCCTCGCACTCCCCCGGACAGTGAAAAATCCCTACGAGCAGTACTTC
>TRBD1|NA|TRBV9|TRBJ1-5
CASSVAGQPHQPQHF
TGTGCCAGCAGCGTAGCGGGACAGCCCCATCAGCCCCAGCATTTT
>NA|NA|TRBV4-3|TRBJ1-1
CASGGLGNTEAFF
TGCGCCAGCGGGGGCCTAGGGAACACTGAAGCTTTCTTT
>NA|NA|TRBV5-6|TRBJ2-7
CASQWARASGEQYF
TGTGCCAGCCAATGGGCCAGGGCGAGTGGAGAGCAGTACTTC
>NA|NA|TRBV30|TRBJ2-6
CAWTLSGANVLTF
TGTGCCTGGACCCTCTCTGGGGCCAACGTCCTGACTTTC
>NA|NA|TRBV30|TRBJ1-4
CAWTPSRTASNEKLFF
TGTGCCTGGACCCCCTCCAGGACAGCCAGTAATGAAAAACTGTTTTTT
>NA|NA|TRBV11-2|TRBJ2-5
CASSLGQTRETQYF
TGTGCCAGCAGCTTAGGGCAGACTCGGGAGACCCAGTACTTC
>TRBD2|NA|TRBV9|TRBJ2-3
CASSERGSTDTQYF
TGTGCCAGCAGCGAGCGGGGAAGCACAGATACGCAGTATTTT
>TRBD1|NA|TRBV5-1|TRBJ2-7
CASSSTGGQYREQYF
TGCGCCAGCAGCTCTACAGGGGGGCAATATCGGGAGCAGTACTTC
>TRBD2|NA|TRBV19|TRBJ2-3
CASSIRLAGGDTQYF
TGTGCCAGTAGTATTCGACTAGCGGGAGGGGATACGCAGTATTTT
>TRBD1|NA|TRBV6-5|TRBJ1-3
CASSYRWPGGGNTIYF
TGTGCCAGCAGTTATAGATGGCCAGGGGGAGGAAACACCATATATTTT
>TRBD1|few|TRBV25-1|TRBJ2-7
CASSVHQGQGALYEQYF
TGTGCCAGCAGTGTACACCAGGGACAGGGGGCTTTGTACGAGCAGTACTTC
>TRBD2|few|TRBV9|TRBJ2-2
CASSATSGITGELFF
TGTGCCAGCAGCGCGACTAGCGGGATCACCGGGGAGCTGTTTTTT
>NA|once|TRBV7-2|TRBJ2-5
CASSLGTSQETQYF
TGTGCCAGCAGCTTAGGGACATCGCAAGAGACCCAGTACTTC
>TRBD1|NA|TRBV15|TRBJ1-5
CATSAPGSTGINNQPQHF
TGTGCCACCAGCGCCCCAGGATCGACAGGGATTAACAATCAGCCCCAGCATTTT
>TRBD1|NA|TRBV30|TRBJ1-1
CAWSRDRGLAEAFF
TGTGCCTGGAGTCGGGACAGGGGCCTCGCTGAAGCTTTCTTT
>NA|once|TRBV6-6|TRBJ2-7
CASSTQGLLYEQYF
TGTGCCAGCAGCACCCAGGGGCTACTCTACGAGCAGTACTTC
>NA|once|TRBV2|TRBJ1-2
CASSVDEGGATF
TGTGCCAGCAGTGTAGATGAAGGGGGGGCCACCTTC
>TRBD2|NA|TRBV11-2|TRBJ2-3
CASSPLGGGVALDTQYF
TGTGCCAGCAGCCCCCTGGGCGGGGGGGTAGCATTAGATACGCAGTATTTT
>TRBD1|NA|TRBV5-1|TRBJ1-6
CASSRRQGREYNSPLHF
TGCGCCAGCAGCCGCAGACAGGGAAGGGAATATAATTCACCCCTCCACTTT